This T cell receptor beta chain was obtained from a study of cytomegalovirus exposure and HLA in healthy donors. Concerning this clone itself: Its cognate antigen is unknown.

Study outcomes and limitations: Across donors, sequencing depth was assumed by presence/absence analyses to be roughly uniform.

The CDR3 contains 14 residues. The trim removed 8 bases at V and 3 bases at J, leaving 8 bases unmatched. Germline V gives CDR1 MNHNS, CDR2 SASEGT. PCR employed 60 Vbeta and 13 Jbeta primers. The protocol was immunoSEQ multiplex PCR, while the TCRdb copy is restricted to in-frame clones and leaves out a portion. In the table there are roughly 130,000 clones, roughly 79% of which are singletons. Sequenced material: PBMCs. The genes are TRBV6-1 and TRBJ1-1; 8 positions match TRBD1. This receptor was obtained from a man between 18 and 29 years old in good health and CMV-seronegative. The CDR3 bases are TGTGCCAGCCAAGACCGGGACAGGTACACTGAAGCTTTCTTT. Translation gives CASQDRDRYTEAFF.